Below, 22 T cell receptor beta chains from the same sample are listed, as sequenced in a study of shared clonotypes between healthy human individuals. Data came from immunoSEQ multiplex PCR; TCRdb stores just in-frame clones and leaves some out. The table has more than 550,000 clones, about 91% seen once. The naive CD8 population came from CD45RO-negative cells selected for CCR7, without terminally differentiated effector memory CD45RA+ cells. What was sequenced was naive CD8+ T cells sorted from blood. These receptors all come from a man younger than 45 in good health.

V usage is TRBV27 and J usage is TRBJ1-2; a weak D match, TRBD1 (5 bases). V lost 5 bases and J lost 1, with 11 bases in between. The CDR3 sequence is 14 residues long. From germline, CDR1 is MNHEY and CDR2 SMNVEV (reference sequence). In DNA, the CDR3 is TGTGCCAGCAGTCCGGGACTTAATAACTATGGCTACACCTTC. Its translation: CASSPGLNNYGYTF.

CDR3 nucleotide sequence: TGCGCCAGCAGCTTTAGCGGAAATGAGCAGTTCTTC. Encoded protein: CASSFSGNEQFF. The chain combines TRBV5-1 with TRBJ2-1, with D perhaps TRBD2 (6 bases). Germline V gene lookup returns CDR1 SGHRS and CDR2 YFSETQ. V lost 2 bases and J 7 bases, leaving 7 bases between the germline ends. The CDR3 is 12 residues long.

The CDR3 DNA reads TGTGCCAGCAGCGTACTAGCGGGAGAAACAGATACGCAGTATTTT. It yields the protein CASSVLAGETDTQYF. This sequence joins TRBV7-3 and TRBJ2-3; 11 nucleotides align to TRBD2. The V gene's germline CDR1 is SGHTA and CDR2 FQGTGA. V lost 5 bases, J lost 3 bases, and 4 bases stayed unmatched. CDR3 length: 15 residues.

The genes are TRBV15 and TRBJ1-3; D call uncertain. V dropped 3 bases and J dropped 4 bases, with 16 bases sitting between them. CDR1 LNHNV and CDR2 YYDKDF come from the germline V gene (reference sequence). CDR3 length: 16 amino acids. The CDR3 nucleotides are TGTGCCACCAGCAGTATTAACAGCGACCAAGGAAACACCATATATTTT. Translated, it gives CATSSINSDQGNTIYF.

The gene calls are TRBV12-2 and TRBJ2-5; the D call of TRBD1 is as the table states it, not checked on the DNA. TRBV12-2 is assigned pseudogene status. The CDR3 is made up of 18 amino acids. In DNA, the CDR3 is TGTGCAAGTCGCTTAGCGCTTAGGGGGCCGACCGAGCAAGAGACCCAGTACTTC. Its translation is CASRLALRGPTEQETQYF.

The J gene is TRBJ1-2, the V gene TRBV29-1; TRBD1 aligns across 10 bases. The ends lost 7 bases at V and 7 bases at J; junction bases unmatched: 6. Per the germline V gene, CDR1 is SQVTM and CDR2 is ANQGSEA. CDR3 length: 12 amino acids. CDR3 region: CSAPRTGGGYTF. CDR3 coding DNA: TGCAGCGCCCCCCGGACAGGGGGTGGCTACACCTTC.

There are a few counts of this clone. The CDR3 bases are TGTGCCAGCAGTTATACCCCCGGCAAGAATCAGCCCCAGCATTTT. Its protein is CASSYTPGKNQPQHF. The chain has TRBV28 and TRBJ1-5; the D is unclear. Looked up from germline, CDR1 is MDHEN and CDR2 is SYDVKM. V was pared by 4 bases and J by 4 bases, with 14 bases between. The CDR3 contains 15 residues.

The V and J genes are TRBV11-2 and TRBJ2-4, with 8 bases fitting TRBD1. The CDR3 has 15 residues. V lost 5 bases and J lost 8; bases outside the gene matches: 11. Germline lookup yields CDR1 SGHAT and CDR2 FQNNGV. DNA for the CDR3: TGTGCCAGCAGCCTCGGACAGGGAGGATCGGACATTCAGTACTTC. Its translation: CASSLGQGGSDIQYF.

This rearrangement joins TRBV7-9 to TRBJ2-7, with 7 positions matching TRBD2. The V and J ends lost 5 bases and 3 bases, in that order; junction bases with no gene match: 10. CDR1 SEHNR and CDR2 FQNEAQ come from the germline V gene (reference sequence). The CDR3 runs 15 residues. The CDR3 bases are TGTGCCAGCAGCCTCCGGAAGGAGCGGGGCTACGAGCAGTACTTC. Amino acid sequence: CASSLRKERGYEQYF.

The chain combines TRBV7-9 with TRBJ1-1; D is unclear. The CDR3 has 16 residues. V lost 1 base and J lost 1, with 13 bases in between. Germline V gene lookup returns CDR1 SEHNR and CDR2 FQNEAQ (reference sequence). CDR3 protein: CASSLVGSEPNTEAFF. CDR3 bases: TGTGCCAGCAGCTTAGTCGGGTCAGAACCGAACACTGAAGCTTTCTTT.

This rearrangement joins TRBV5-5 to TRBJ2-7; D is possibly TRBD1 or TRBD2 (5 bases each). V was clipped by 6 bases and J by 3 bases, with 10 bases between them. CDR1 SGHKS and CDR2 YYEKEE come from the germline V gene (reference sequence). CDR3 size: 12 residues. CDR3 nucleotide sequence: TGTGCCAGCATCCGGGGCGACTACGAGCAGTACTTC. It translates to CASIRGDYEQYF.

This chain joins TRBV7-9 and TRBJ2-7; 7 bases map to TRBD1. The CDR3 length is 18 residues. The germline CDR1 and CDR2 sequences are SEHNR and FQNEAQ (reference sequence). V dropped 4 bases and J dropped 4; count of bases not matched to a gene: 19. CDR3 nucleotide sequence: TGTGCCAGCAGCTCCCCCCCCAAGAGGGACAGTGGTACATACGAGCAGTACTTC. Translated: CASSSPPKRDSGTYEQYF. Based on the CDR3 plus reference TRBV7-9 and TRBJ2-7, the full variable domain is DTGVSQNPRHKITKRGQNVTFRCDPISEHNRLYWYRQTLGQGPEFLTYFQNEAQLEKSRLLSDRFSAERPKGSFSTLEIQRTEQGDSAMYLCASSSPPKRDSGTYEQYFGPGTRLTVT.

This clone was seen repeatedly, ten times or more. This sequence joins TRBV15 and TRBJ2-1, with D unclear. The V gene lost 3 bases and the J gene lost 0 bases, with 12 bases spanning the gap. Germline CDR1 and CDR2: LNHNV and YYDKDF (reference sequence). The CDR3 contains 16 residues. CDR3 in DNA: TGTGCCACCAGCAGCGGAGAAGGAGACTCCTACAATGAGCAGTTCTTC. It specifies CATSSGEGDSYNEQFF.

This chain connects TRBV18 to TRBJ2-1; TRBD2 aligns across 9 bases. CDR3 length equals 16 residues. Germline V CDR1 and CDR2: KGHSH, LQKENI. The J segment lost 0 bases and the V segment lost 0 bases, leaving 0 bases of the junction unmatched. The CDR3 DNA is TGTGCCAGCTCACCACCACTAGCGGGCTCCTACAATGAGCAGTTCTTC. Residues: CASSPPLAGSYNEQFF.

The chain uses TRBV28 and TRBJ2-7; 10 nucleotides agree with TRBD2. V lost 5 bases and J lost 4; bases outside the gene matches: 14. CDR1 and CDR2 from the germline V gene are MDHEN and SYDVKM. This CDR3 comprises 17 residues. In nucleotides, the CDR3 is TGTGCCAGCAGTCCGATAGGACTAGCGGATAAGTTTTACGAGCAGTACTTC. Amino acids: CASSPIGLADKFYEQYF.

Comments on this clone: The junction shows a germline mismatch at one end, possibly a read error. J is TRBJ2-5 and V is TRBV7-7; TRBD2 agrees at 7 bases. This CDR3 is built from 16 residues. CDR1 SSHAT and CDR2 FNYEAQ come from the germline V gene (reference sequence). CDR3 residues: CASSPTSAGGQETQYF. CDR3 in DNA: TGTGCTAGCAGCCCAACTAGCGCTGGGGGCCAAGAGACCCAGTACTTC.

The J gene is TRBJ2-1, the V gene TRBV27, with 10 positions matching TRBD1. CDR1 is MNHEY, CDR2 SMNVEV, per germline (reference sequence). Unmatched junction bases numbered 7, after V lost 1 base and J lost 4 bases. The CDR3 is 17 amino acids. The CDR3 DNA reads TGTGCCAGCAGTTTATTCGGGACAGGGGTCGGTTACAATGAGCAGTTCTTC. It is translated as CASSLFGTGVGYNEQFF.

V gene TRBV7-9 combines with J gene TRBJ2-5; tentatively, D is TRBD1 (5 bases). V was shortened by 1 base and J by 2 bases, with 11 bases between the two germline ends. This CDR3 has 15 residues. Germline V gene sequence: CDR1 SEHNR, CDR2 FQNEAQ (reference sequence). The CDR3 coding sequence is TGTGCCAGCAGCTTAGAAAGCAGGGAACAAGAGACCCAGTACTTC. This translates into CASSLESREQETQYF.

There are a few counts of this clone. The chain is built from TRBV29-1 and TRBJ2-2; D call uncertain. This CDR3 is 12 amino acids long. Germline V lookup: CDR1 SQVTM, CDR2 ANQGSEA. V was clipped by 6 bases and J by 7 bases, with 12 bases between them. CDR3 coding DNA: TGCAGCGTCCTCCCCATGGGCGGGGAGCTGTTTTTT. Translated: CSVLPMGGELFF.

The genes are TRBV2 and TRBJ2-7, with D possibly called TRBD1 or TRBD2 (6 bases each). The length of the CDR3 is 11 residues. V was cut by 6 bases and J by 11 bases, with 14 bases left in between. The V gene's germline CDR1 is SNHLY and CDR2 FYNNEI. CDR3 protein: CASRGGRFEYF. The CDR3 bases are TGTGCCAGCAGAGGGGGGCGGTTTGAGTACTTC.

CDR3 loop: CASSLRPGEGNEQFF. CDR3 sequence (DNA): TGTGCCAGCAGCTTAAGGCCAGGGGAAGGCAATGAGCAGTTCTTC. The rearrangement links TRBV7-8 to TRBJ2-1, with D perhaps matching TRBD1 (6 bases). This CDR3 is built from 15 residues. The germline CDR1 and CDR2 sequences are SGHVS and FQNEAQ. V was cut by 2 bases and J by 6 bases, with 14 bases left in between.

The DNA of the CDR3 is TGTGCCAGCAGCCAATCAGGGATCAATGAGCAGTTCTTC. Protein product: CASSQSGINEQFF. The V call is TRBV7-9, the J call TRBJ2-1; the D gene is possibly TRBD1 (5 bases). Germline CDR1 and CDR2: SEHNR and FQNEAQ (reference sequence). The CDR3 has 13 residues. The V end was cut by 5 bases, the J end by 6 bases, with 11 bases between.